A selection of T cell receptor beta chains follows, all from one sample in a study of cytomegalovirus exposure and HLA in healthy donors. Measured with immunoSEQ multiplex PCR; TCRdb has only the in-frame clones, and not every one. The sample has approximately 190,000 clones, about four fifths seen once. Sequencing was carried out using PBMCs. The receptor source for this set is a woman in her twenties or thirties in good health and CMV-seropositive. CDR3s include the opening cysteine and the closing phenylalanine or tryptophan. Each record gives: D gene, V gene, clone size, J gene, CDR3 protein, CDR3 DNA. D genes are given only for firm matches. Clone sizes are given selectively: once, few, many, or a class where the clone is expanded.

.	TRBV5-1	.	TRBJ1-3	CASGLQHSSGNTIYF	TGCGCCAGCGGTTTACAGCACTCCTCTGGAAACACCATATATTTT
.	TRBV27	.	TRBJ1-1	CASSIDRDTEAFF	TGTGCCAGCAGTATCGACAGAGACACTGAAGCTTTCTTT
.	TRBV18	few	TRBJ2-2	CASSPSIETGELFF	TGTGCCAGCTCACCATCAATTGAGACCGGGGAGCTGTTTTTT
.	TRBV4-1	.	TRBJ2-1	CASSQGSQAPYNEQFF	TGCGCCAGCAGCCAAGGATCACAGGCCCCCTACAATGAGCAGTTCTTC
.	TRBV6-1	.	TRBJ2-7	CASSEPGLDYEQYF	TGTGCCAGCAGTGAACCGGGATTGGACTACGAGCAGTACTTC
TRBD1	TRBV6-4	.	TRBJ1-3	CASSDSERIDQGASGNTIYF	TGTGCCAGCAGTGACTCGGAAAGAATTGACCAGGGGGCGTCTGGAAACACCATATATTTT
.	TRBV6-1	.	TRBJ1-5	CASSEFGGSTSQPQHF	TGTGCCAGCAGTGAATTCGGAGGGAGTACTAGTCAGCCCCAGCATTTT
TRBD2	TRBV19	.	TRBJ2-3	CASSSSGTTDTQYF	TGTGCCAGTAGTTCTAGCGGGACCACAGATACGCAGTATTTT
TRBD1	TRBV7-9	few	TRBJ2-1	CASSTDRVQFF	TGTGCCAGCAGCACGGACAGGGTGCAGTTCTTC
TRBD1	TRBV2	.	TRBJ2-7	CASRPTGGHEQYF	TGTGCCAGCAGGCCTACAGGGGGCCACGAGCAGTACTTC
.	TRBV5-1	.	TRBJ1-3	CASSVTAGGNTIYF	TGCGCCAGCAGCGTTACGGCAGGAGGAAACACCATATATTTT
.	TRBV5-1	.	TRBJ2-3	CASSLASGSSTDTQYF	TGCGCCAGCAGCTTGGCAAGCGGATCTAGCACAGATACGCAGTATTTT
TRBD1	TRBV11-3	few	TRBJ2-4	CASSFRDRLQYF	TGTGCCAGCAGCTTCCGGGACAGGCTTCAGTACTTC
.	TRBV5-6	.	TRBJ1-4	CASSLSVPGTNEKLFF	TGTGCCAGCAGCTTATCCGTACCAGGCACTAATGAAAAACTGTTTTTT